The 32 T cell receptor beta chains below come from one sample, sequenced in a study of T cells after yellow fever vaccination. TCRdb reprocessed the 5' RACE reads with MiXCR, giving one entry per CDR3 protein. Of some 350,000 distinct CDR3 sequences in the sample, 4.1% were seen once. The starting material was PBMCs, obtained 5 days after the yellow fever booster vaccination. The receptors here all came from a man aged 18 to 30 who received the YFV17D yellow fever vaccine.

The sample holds a few counts of this clonotype. V and J are TRBV4-2 and TRBJ2-7; the match to TRBD2 covers 7 bases. The germline V gene has CDR1 LGHNA and CDR2 YNFKEQ. This CDR3 region has 20 residues. With 5 bases clipped from V and 3 bases from J, the junction kept 25 bases outside the gene matches. The CDR3 coding sequence is TGTGCCAGCAGCTTAACAAGTGACGGGCGGGGGACGCCTTACCTCTACGAGCAGTACTTC. As protein: CASSLTSDGRGTPYLYEQYF.

This clonotype was counted ten times or more. At one end, the junction sequence differs from germline, possibly due to a read error. The chain employs TRBV20-1 and TRBJ2-2; 8 bases agree with TRBD1. The CDR3 has 15 residues. The germline V gene has CDR1 DFQATT and CDR2 SNEGSKA (reference sequence). CDR3 bases: TGCAGTGCTGGAGACCCCGGGACAGGCCGGATAGGGCTGTTTTTT. Protein: CSAGDPGTGRIGLFF.

In this sample, this clonotype turned up a few times. The rearrangement uses TRBV7-9 and TRBJ2-5; maybe TRBD1 (6 bases). The CDR3 loop spans 15 amino acids. CDR1 and CDR2 from the germline V gene are SEHNR and FQNEAQ (reference sequence). V dropped 5 bases and J dropped 3 bases, with 16 bases sitting between them. The CDR3 DNA is TGTGCCAGCAGCCCCCGGACGGCAGGGGAAGAGACCCAGTACTTC. It is translated as CASSPRTAGEETQYF.

This clonotype occurred many times. J is TRBJ1-3 and V is TRBV5-1; TRBD1 matches at 7 bases. CDR3 length: 16 residues. Per the germline V gene, CDR1 is SGHRS and CDR2 is YFSETQ. Trimming at V came to 4 bases and at J to 5 bases, leaving 12 bases not matched to a gene. CDR3 region: CASSTGTATIRNTIYF. The DNA of the CDR3 is TGCGCCAGCAGCACCGGGACAGCCACCATCCGAAACACCATATATTTT.

The V call is TRBV7-9, the J call TRBJ2-7, with D possibly matching TRBD2 (5 bases). Between the trimmed V and J ends, which lost 1 base and 6 bases, there was a span of 7 bases. The CDR3 is 12 residues long. Germline V gene lookup returns CDR1 SEHNR and CDR2 FQNEAQ (reference sequence). In DNA, the CDR3 is TGTGCCAGCAGCTTAGAACGGGGCGAGCAGTACGTC. Protein: CASSLERGEQYV.

V gene TRBV5-1 combines with J gene TRBJ2-7; D is ambiguous. The germline gives CDR1 SGHRS, CDR2 YFSETQ. V gave up 10 bases and J gave up 5 bases, with 22 bases separating them. The CDR3 has 14 residues. CDR3 sequence reads: CAPVTSRLFHEQYV. The DNA of the CDR3 is TGCGCCCCCGTCACCAGTAGGCTATTCCACGAGCAGTACGTC.

This clonotype was detected a few times. V and J are TRBV5-1 and TRBJ2-3; D is perhaps TRBD1 or TRBD2 (5 bases each). The CDR3 sequence is 11 residues long. The V gene lost 4 bases and the J gene lost 11 bases, with 11 bases spanning the gap. Germline loops: CDR1 SGHRS, CDR2 YFSETQ. CDR3 residues: CASSEGFLQYF. The CDR3 region has the DNA TGCGCCAGCAGCGAGGGGTTTTTGCAGTATTTT.

The chain links TRBV19 to TRBJ1-2; D is ambiguous. Trimming took 2 bases from V and 7 from J, leaving 14 bases between them. The CDR3 contains 14 residues. The germline V gene has CDR1 LNHDA and CDR2 SQIVND (reference sequence). CDR3 in DNA: TGTGCCAGTAGTATAAACGCCAACGGAGGTGGCTACACCTTC. The encoded protein is CASSINANGGGYTF. The complete variable domain, with remaining parts taken from reference TRBV19 and TRBJ1-2, reads DGGITQSPKYLFRKEGQNVTLSCEQNLNHDAMYWYRQDPGQGLRLIYYSQIVNDFQKGDIAEGYSVSREKKESFPLTVTSAQKNPTAFYLCASSINANGGGYTFGSGTRLTVV.

This clonotype has only a few counts. The chain links TRBV3-1 to TRBJ1-4; 8 nucleotides align to TRBD1. V lost 0 bases and J lost 8; bases outside the gene matches: 11. CDR1 LGHDT and CDR2 YNNKEL come from the germline V gene (reference sequence). The CDR3 sequence is 17 residues long. The CDR3 DNA follows: TGTGCCAGCAGCCAAGATAGGGCCGGCAGGGGGCGGGAAAAACTGTTTTTT. This codes for CASSQDRAGRGREKLFF.

This clonotype was observed a few times. The V and J genes are TRBV5-1 and TRBJ1-1; D is undetermined. Germline V gives CDR1 SGHRS, CDR2 YFSETQ. The CDR3 runs 14 residues. V lost 4 bases and J 5 bases, leaving 15 bases between the germline ends. DNA for the CDR3: TGCGCCAGCAGCCCGGACCCCCGAGGGACTGAAGCTTTCTTT. Translating it yields CASSPDPRGTEAFF.

This clonotype was seen ten or more times. CDR3 DNA: TGCAGTGCTGAATGGGGTTCAGGGGGCGCTTACGAGCAGTACGTC. Translated, it gives CSAEWGSGGAYEQYV. The chain combines TRBV20-1 with TRBJ2-7; 8 nucleotides line up with TRBD1. The CDR3 loop spans 15 amino acids. V lost 5 bases to trimming and J lost 4 bases; unmatched junction nucleotides: 13. Germline CDR1 and CDR2: DFQATT and SNEGSKA (reference sequence).

This clonotype was seen only a few times. The rearrangement joins TRBV29-1 to TRBJ2-1; 9 bases line up with TRBD1. J gave up 7 bases and V 2 bases, and 6 bases lay outside the gene matches. Germline CDR1 SQVTM, CDR2 ANQGSEA. The length of the CDR3 is 14 residues. Written as DNA, the CDR3 is TGCAGCGTTGAAAGGACAGGGGAGGTAAATGAGCAGTTCTTC. Its protein is CSVERTGEVNEQFF.

The chain carries TRBV4-1 and TRBJ2-5; D is unclear. The CDR3 is 12 residues long. Per germline, CDR1 MGHRA and CDR2 YSYEKL. V was clipped by 0 bases and J by 4 bases, with 3 bases between them. The CDR3 spells CASSQDSETQYF. As DNA, the CDR3 is TGCGCCAGCAGCCAAGATTCAGAGACCCAGTACTTC.

This clonotype was counted at least ten times. The V and J genes are TRBV12-3 or TRBV12-4 and TRBJ1-3, with 7 nucleotides matching TRBD1. The CDR3 is made up of 17 amino acids. With V trimmed by 6 bases and J by 0 bases, 11 bases remained unmatched. The CDR3 loop is CASSPSGTVISGNTIYF. The DNA of the CDR3 is TGTGCCAGCAGCCCCTCCGGGACAGTCATCTCTGGAAACACCATATATTTT.

The V gene is TRBV5-4, the J gene TRBJ2-5, with D possibly being TRBD1 (5 bases). The CDR3 extends over 18 amino acids. CDR1 SGHNT and CDR2 YYREEE come from the germline V gene (reference sequence). V was clipped by 0 bases and J by 5 bases, with 23 bases between them. CDR3 sequence (DNA): TGTGCCAGCAGCTTGGGAACTCGAGGACAATTCCCCGGGGAGACCCAGTACTTC. Translated, it gives CASSLGTRGQFPGETQYF. The full variable domain, completed using reference TRBV5-4 and TRBJ2-5, is ETGVTQSPTHLIKTRGQQVTLRCSSQSGHNTVSWYQQALGQGPQFIFQYYREEENGRGNFPPRFSGLQFPNYSSELNVNALELDDSALYLCASSLGTRGQFPGETQYFGPGTRLLVL.

This clonotype came up a few times. The rearrangement links TRBV11-2 to TRBJ2-5; 14 bases agree with TRBD2. This CDR3 comprises 18 residues. Trimming at V came to 3 bases and at J to 5 bases, leaving 11 bases not matched to a gene. Germline loops: CDR1 SGHAT, CDR2 FQNNGV. The CDR3 protein is CASSFSTSGGAAYETQYF. CDR3 coding DNA: TGTGCCAGCAGCTTTTCGACTAGCGGGGGGGCGGCGTACGAGACCCAGTACTTC. The variable domain in full, with the rest retrieved from reference TRBV11-2 and TRBJ2-5, is EAGVAQSPRYKIIEKRQSVAFWCNPISGHATLYWYQQILGQGPKLLIQFQNNGVVDDSQLPKDRFSAERLKGVDSTLKIQPAKLEDSAVYLCASSFSTSGGAAYETQYFGPGTRLLVL.

In its sample, this clonotype was seen a few times. V usage is TRBV4-1 and J usage is TRBJ2-3; no definite D call. Germline CDR1 MGHRA, CDR2 YSYEKL. Between the trimmed V and J ends, which lost 3 bases and 9 bases, there was a span of 16 bases. This CDR3 spans 14 amino acids. Here the CDR3 reads CASSQPLVGPTQYF. CDR3 DNA sequence: TGCGCCAGCAGCCAGCCCCTCGTGGGCCCCACGCAGTATTTT.

This clonotype was observed many times. The CDR3: CASSKALAGNTGELFF. The CDR3 region has the DNA TGTGCCAGCAGCAAAGCGCTAGCGGGGAACACCGGGGAGCTGTTTTTT. This chain links TRBV21-1 with TRBJ2-2; the DNA was not compared with TRBD2, the D call given in the table. TRBV21-1 constitutes a pseudogene. The CDR3 consists of 16 residues.

This clonotype was detected only a few times. The chain has TRBV29-1 and TRBJ1-2; TRBD1 matches 8 bases. In germline, CDR1 is SQVTM, CDR2 ANQGSEA. After removal of 3 bases from V and 8 bases from J, the junction contained 8 bases not matched to a gene. The CDR3 extends over 13 amino acids. CDR3 loop: CSVDFQGAQGYTF. The CDR3 DNA is TGCAGCGTTGACTTCCAGGGGGCGCAGGGCTACACCTTC.

This clonotype was counted many times. This chain connects TRBV7-3 to TRBJ2-1, with TRBD2 as a possible D gene (5 bases). With 5 bases removed from V and 4 bases from J, the gap between germline ends came to 9 bases. CDR1 and CDR2 from the germline V gene are SGHTA and FQGTGA. CDR3 length equals 13 residues. DNA for the CDR3: TGTGCCAGCAGCAGGACTGGGTACAATGAGCAGTTCTTC. Its translation: CASSRTGYNEQFF.

Only a few counts were recorded for this clonotype. The rearrangement uses TRBV25-1 and TRBJ1-2; TRBD1 aligns across 7 bases. Looked up from germline, CDR1 is MGHDK and CDR2 is SYGVNS. CDR3 size: 15 residues. Trimming removed 6 bases from V and 4 bases from J; junction bases left unmatched: 11. The CDR3 sequence: CASSRQGTSSYGYTF. The CDR3, as DNA: TGTGCCAGCAGCAGACAGGGTACTTCTAGCTATGGCTACACCTTC.

This clonotype appeared a few times. This sequence joins TRBV5-6 and TRBJ1-5; D perhaps matches TRBD1 (6 bases). Germline assignment: CDR1 SGHDT and CDR2 YYEEEE. V dropped 2 bases and J dropped 10 bases, with 19 bases sitting between them. The CDR3 extends over 15 amino acids. CDR3 in DNA: TGTGCCAGCAGCTTAAGGGGGGCAGTTCGCGCCCCCCAGCATTTT. Protein: CASSLRGAVRAPQHF.

This clonotype was seen a handful of times. This chain joins TRBV12-3 or TRBV12-4 and TRBJ2-7; D may correspond to TRBD1 or TRBD2 (5 bases each). The CDR3 runs 14 residues. Trimming cost V 7 bases and J 1 base, with 14 bases left between them. The CDR3 protein is CASTRDGGSYEQYF. The CDR3 DNA reads as TGTGCCAGCACCCGGGACGGCGGATCCTACGAGCAGTACTTC.

This clonotype was picked up a small number of times. The rearrangement uses TRBV24-1 and TRBJ1-1; D remains unclear. The CDR3 runs to 12 residues. Between the trimmed V and J ends, which lost 3 bases and 1 base, there was a span of 2 bases. CDR1 is KGHDR, CDR2 SFDVKD, per germline. CDR3 coding DNA: TGTGCCACCAGTGATCCGAACACTGAAGCTTTCTTT. Translation: CATSDPNTEAFF.

This rearrangement joins TRBV11-2 to TRBJ2-1, with 14 bases aligning to TRBD2. The CDR3 length is 16 residues. Trimming took 5 bases from V and 10 from J; bases not matched to a gene: 10. Germline V gene lookup returns CDR1 SGHAT and CDR2 FQNNGV. The CDR3 region is CASSTPGLAGEQEQFF. CDR3 nucleotides: TGTGCCAGCAGCACACCGGGACTAGCGGGGGAACAGGAGCAGTTCTTC.

In its sample, this clonotype was seen many times. This chain connects TRBV7-2 to TRBJ1-1; no clear D gene. V gave up 5 bases and J gave up 0 bases, with 10 bases separating them. The germline V gene encodes CDR1 SGHTA and CDR2 FQGNSA. The CDR3 is made up of 14 amino acids. CDR3 in amino acids: CASSLPGLNTEAFF. CDR3 DNA sequence: TGTGCCAGCAGCCTACCGGGTTTGAACACTGAAGCTTTCTTT.

This clonotype was found many times. The chain recombines TRBV20-1 with TRBJ1-4; D is perhaps TRBD1 (5 bases). V dropped 0 bases and J dropped 7 bases, with 12 bases sitting between them. The CDR3 consists of 14 residues. The germline CDR1 and CDR2 sequences are DFQATT and SNEGSKA (reference sequence). DNA of the CDR3: TGCAGTGCTAGAGATTATGGCAGGGTTGAAAAACTGTTTTTT. Amino acid sequence: CSARDYGRVEKLFF.

Only a few counts were recorded for this clonotype. Here the CDR3 DNA reads TGTGCCAGCAGTCCGGAGCATACCTACAATGAGCAGTTCTTC. The encoded protein is CASSPEHTYNEQFF. J is TRBJ2-1 and V is TRBV7-8; D uncertain. Trimming stripped 6 bases from V and 2 bases from J, with 11 bases between. CDR1 is SGHVS and CDR2 is FQNEAQ in the germline V gene. CDR3 length: 14 amino acids.

The sample holds many counts of this clonotype. In nucleotides, the CDR3 is TGCGCCAGCAGCTTGGAGACGGGGGTCACAGATACGCAGTATTTT. Its protein product is CASSLETGVTDTQYF. This sequence joins TRBV5-1 and TRBJ2-3; D might be TRBD2 (6 bases). V was trimmed by 0 bases and J by 2 bases, leaving 10 bases between them. CDR3 length: 15 amino acids. CDR1 is SGHRS, CDR2 YFSETQ, per germline.

CDR3 DNA: TGCAGTGCTGCCACAGGGGGCGGCTACGAGCAGTACTTC. This encodes CSAATGGGYEQYF. The V and J genes are TRBV20-1 and TRBJ2-7; 9 bases fit TRBD1. After removal of 5 bases from V and 3 bases from J, the junction contained 5 bases not matched to a gene. CDR3 size: 13 residues. Germline CDR1 DFQATT, CDR2 SNEGSKA (reference sequence).

This clonotype was counted only a few times. The chain recombines TRBV27 with TRBJ2-1; perhaps TRBD2 as D (6 bases). The V gene lost 6 bases and the J gene lost 0 bases, with 12 bases spanning the gap. Germline lookup yields CDR1 MNHEY and CDR2 SMNVEV (reference sequence). The CDR3 has 15 amino acids. The CDR3 DNA reads as TGTGCCAGCAGCCGACTAGTGAACTCCTACAATGAGCAGTTCTTC. Amino acid sequence: CASSRLVNSYNEQFF.

This clonotype was recorded many times. This sequence joins TRBV5-1 and TRBJ2-3; D is undetermined. V was cut by 0 bases and J by 3 bases, with 8 bases left in between. Germline loops: CDR1 SGHRS, CDR2 YFSETQ. The CDR3 has 14 amino acids. The CDR3 DNA follows: TGCGCCAGCAGCTTGGTAGGGATAACAGATACGCAGTATTTT. The encoded protein is CASSLVGITDTQYF. The variable domain in full, with the rest retrieved from reference TRBV5-1 and TRBJ2-3, is KAGVTQTPRYLIKTRGQQVTLSCSPISGHRSVSWYQQTPGQGLQFLFEYFSETQRNKGNFPGRFSGRQFSNSRSEMNVSTLELGDSALYLCASSLVGITDTQYFGPGTRLTVL.